The present entry profiles one T cell receptor beta chain with its context. Its target is unknown. TCRdb keeps only in-frame clones here, not all; method: immunoSEQ multiplex PCR. The table lists under 5,000 clones, roughly 88% of them singletons. This sample was taken from a study of immune evolution from preneoplasia to lung adenocarcinoma. On the study more broadly: HLA loss of heterozygosity: roughly 6.4% AIS, roughly 15% MIA, approximately 31% ADC, none AAH. Study findings and constraints: Highest clonality occurred in KRAS-mutant, not EGFR-mutant or double wild-type, nodules.

CDR1 and CDR2 (germline): SGHTA, FQGNSA. The CDR3 runs to 15 residues. J gave up 7 bases and V 5 bases, and 13 bases lay outside the gene matches. This clonotype was sampled from a person aged 70 to 85 with lung adenocarcinoma. The source material was FFPE lung adenocarcinoma in situ tissue. The rearrangement joins TRBV7-2 to TRBJ1-2; TRBD1 agrees at 7 bases. The CDR3 sequence: CASSRQGSGVGGYTF. The DNA of the CDR3 is TGTGCCAGCAGCAGACAGGGTTCGGGTGTGGGTGGCTACACCTTC.